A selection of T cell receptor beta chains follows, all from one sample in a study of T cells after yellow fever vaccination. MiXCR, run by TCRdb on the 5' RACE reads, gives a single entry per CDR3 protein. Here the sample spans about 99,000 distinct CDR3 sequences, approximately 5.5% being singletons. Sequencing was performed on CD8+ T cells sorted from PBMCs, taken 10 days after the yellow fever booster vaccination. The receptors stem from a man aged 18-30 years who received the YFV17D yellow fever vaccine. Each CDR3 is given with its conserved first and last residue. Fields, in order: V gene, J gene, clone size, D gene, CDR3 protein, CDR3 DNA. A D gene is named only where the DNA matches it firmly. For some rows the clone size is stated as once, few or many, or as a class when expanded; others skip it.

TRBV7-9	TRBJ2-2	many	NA	CASSLVGNNTGELFF	TGTGCCAGCAGCTTAGTAGGAAATAACACCGGGGAGCTGTTTTTT
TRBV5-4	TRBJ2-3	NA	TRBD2	CASRTGTSADTQYF	TGTGCCAGCAGAACCGGGACTAGCGCAGATACGCAGTATTTT
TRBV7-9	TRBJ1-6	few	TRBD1	CASRDRGPNSPLHF	TGTGCCAGCCGGGACAGGGGGCCCAATTCACCCCTCCACTTT
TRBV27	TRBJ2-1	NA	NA	CASGLDGSSYNEQFF	TGTGCCAGCGGCCTTGACGGGAGCTCCTACAATGAGCAGTTCTTC
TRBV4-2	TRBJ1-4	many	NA	CASSQMGLANEKLFF	TGTGCCAGCAGCCAGATGGGGTTGGCTAATGAAAAACTGTTTTTT
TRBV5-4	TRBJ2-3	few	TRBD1	CASSSQGFSTDTQYF	TGTGCCAGCAGCTCACAGGGGTTTAGCACAGATACGCAGTATTTT
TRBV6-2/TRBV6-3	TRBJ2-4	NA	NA	CASSYGEAKNILYF	TGTGCCAGCAGTTACGGGGAGGCCAAAAACATTCTGTACTTC
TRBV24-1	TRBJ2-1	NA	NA	CATSQFGASYNEQFF	TGTGCCACCAGTCAATTCGGGGCCTCCTACAATGAGCAGTTCTTC
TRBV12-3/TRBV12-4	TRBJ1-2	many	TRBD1	CASSQGTGLIYGYTF	TGTGCCAGCAGTCAGGGGACAGGGCTTATTTATGGCTACACCTTC
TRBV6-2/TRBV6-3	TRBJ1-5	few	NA	CASSYGTAQPQHF	TGTGCCAGCAGTTACGGGACGGCTCAGCCCCAGCATTTT
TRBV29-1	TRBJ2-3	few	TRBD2	CSVEGRAGQLLADTQYF	TGCAGCGTTGAAGGGCGAGCGGGGCAACTATTGGCAGATACGCAGTATTTT
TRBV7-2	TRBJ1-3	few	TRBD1	CASSPTRIRQGWSGNTIYF	TGTGCCAGCAGCCCCACCCGAATCAGACAGGGATGGTCTGGAAACACCATATATTTT
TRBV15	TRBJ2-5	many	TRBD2	CATSRDAGDGMAQYF	TGTGCCACCAGCAGAGATGCGGGAGATGGAATGGCCCAGTACTTC
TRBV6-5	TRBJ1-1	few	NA	CASSIGYTEAFF	TGTGCCAGCAGTATAGGGTACACTGAAGCTTTCTTT
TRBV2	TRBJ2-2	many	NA	CASSPNGGTGELFF	TGTGCCAGCAGCCCTAATGGGGGGACCGGGGAGCTGTTTTTT
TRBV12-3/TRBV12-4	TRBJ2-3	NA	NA	CASSPSRAQYF	TGTGCCAGCAGTCCCTCCCGGGCGCAGTATTTT
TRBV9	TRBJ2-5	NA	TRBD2	CASSAGTSGALGETQYF	TGTGCCAGCAGCGCGGGGACTAGCGGGGCGCTAGGGGAGACCCAGTACTTC
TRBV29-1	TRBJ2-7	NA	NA	CSVVIKYAQYF	TGCAGCGTTGTCATAAAGTACGCGCAGTACTTC
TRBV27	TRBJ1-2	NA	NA	CASSLRWGYGYTF	TGTGCCAGCAGCCTTCGGTGGGGCTATGGCTACACCTTC
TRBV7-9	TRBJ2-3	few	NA	CASRTGERADTQYF	TGTGCCAGCAGGACCGGGGAGAGGGCAGATACGCAGTATTTT
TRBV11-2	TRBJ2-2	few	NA	CASSQTGGPSGELFF	TGTGCCAGCAGCCAAACTGGGGGTCCCTCCGGGGAGCTGTTTTTT
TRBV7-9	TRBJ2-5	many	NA	CASSPGLQETQYF	TGTGCCAGCAGTCCCGGACTCCAAGAGACCCAGTACTTC
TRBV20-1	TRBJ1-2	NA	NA	CSARMREYYGYTF	TGCAGTGCTAGGATGAGGGAGTACTATGGCTACACCTTC
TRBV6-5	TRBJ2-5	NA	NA	CASSGGGETQYF	TGTGCCAGCAGTGGGGGAGGAGAGACCCAGTACTTC
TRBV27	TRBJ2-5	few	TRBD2	CASSLSWRLAGSQETQYF	TGTGCCAGCAGTTTATCGTGGAGACTAGCGGGGAGCCAAGAGACCCAGTACTTC
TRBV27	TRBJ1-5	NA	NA	CASSGSSNQPQHF	TGTGCCAGCAGTGGTTCCAGCAATCAGCCCCAGCATTTT
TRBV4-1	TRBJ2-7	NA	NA	CASSQTTRLAVTLSYEQYF	TGCGCCAGCAGCCAGACGACCAGGCTAGCTGTGACTCTCTCCTACGAGCAGTACTTC
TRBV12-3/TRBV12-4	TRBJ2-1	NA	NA	CASSLEGGVDNEQFF	TGTGCCAGCAGTTTAGAGGGGGGTGTAGACAATGAGCAGTTCTTC
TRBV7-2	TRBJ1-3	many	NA	CASSLVRAGNTIYF	TGTGCCAGCAGCTTAGTCCGGGCTGGAAACACCATATATTTT
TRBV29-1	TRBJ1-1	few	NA	CSVEAFPPQGGTEAFF	TGCAGCGTTGAAGCGTTTCCCCCACAGGGTGGTACTGAAGCTTTCTTT
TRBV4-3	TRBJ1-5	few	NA	CASSQDLSQNQPQHF	TGCGCCAGCAGCCAAGATCTATCCCAGAATCAGCCCCAGCATTTT
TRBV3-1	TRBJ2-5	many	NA	CASSQGYGRQTQYF	TGTGCCAGCAGCCAAGGGTACGGTCGGCAGACCCAGTACTTC
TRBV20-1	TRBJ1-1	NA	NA	CSAPQLNTEAFF	TGCAGTGCTCCTCAGCTGAACACTGAAGCTTTCTTT
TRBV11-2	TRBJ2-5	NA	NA	CASSLGDASIQETQYF	TGTGCCAGCAGCTTAGGGGATGCAAGCATCCAAGAGACCCAGTACTTC
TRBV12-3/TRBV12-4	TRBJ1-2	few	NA	CASRALEAYGYTF	TGTGCCAGCAGGGCACTCGAGGCCTATGGCTACACCTTC
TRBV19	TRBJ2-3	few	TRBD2	CASSFLGGGVPRATQYF	TGTGCCAGTAGTTTCCTCGGCGGGGGGGTCCCCAGGGCTACGCAGTATTTT
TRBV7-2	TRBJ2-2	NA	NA	CASSSPDRDTGELFF	TGTGCCAGCAGCTCCCCGGACAGAGACACCGGGGAGCTGTTTTTT
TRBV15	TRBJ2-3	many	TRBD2	CATSRETSGGATDTQYF	TGTGCCACCAGCAGAGAGACTAGCGGGGGTGCCACAGATACGCAGTATTTT
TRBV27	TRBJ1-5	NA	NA	CASSSIQGRNQPQHF	TGTGCCAGCAGTTCGATACAGGGTCGCAATCAGCCCCAGCATTTT
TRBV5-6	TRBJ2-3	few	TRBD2	CASSSLDDSGGKNTQYF	TGTGCCAGCAGCTCCCTGGATGATAGCGGGGGTAAAAATACGCAGTATTTT
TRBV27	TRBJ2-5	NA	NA	CASSTRVGQETQYF	TGTGCCAGCAGTACGAGAGTAGGGCAAGAGACCCAGTACTTC
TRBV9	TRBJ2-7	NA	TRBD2	CASSPWTSGGYEQYF	TGTGCCAGCAGCCCGTGGACTAGCGGGGGCTACGAGCAGTACTTC
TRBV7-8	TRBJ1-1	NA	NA	CASSRTVVDTEAFF	TGTGCCAGCAGCAGGACAGTTGTGGACACTGAAGCTTTCTTT
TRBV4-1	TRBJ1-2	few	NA	CASSHQEGANYGYTF	TGCGCCAGCAGCCATCAAGAGGGTGCAAACTATGGCTACACCTTC
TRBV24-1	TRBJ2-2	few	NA	CATLGPNTGELFF	TGTGCCACCCTCGGACCGAACACCGGGGAGCTGTTTTTT
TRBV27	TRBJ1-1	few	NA	CASSSFTPGPRATEAFF	TGTGCCAGCAGCTCCTTTACCCCGGGGCCTAGGGCCACTGAAGCTTTCTTT